Following are 18 T cell receptor beta chains from one sample sequenced in a study of beta chain features in type 1 diabetes. Study results and caveats: All four CD4+ subsets from Type 1 diabetes patients carried moderately but significantly shorter TCRB CDR3s.

Antigens of these TCRs are unknown. The whole isolated RNA underwent reverse transcription, so sequencing captured expressed TCRB transcripts. The protocol was immunoSEQ multiplex PCR, while the TCRdb copy is restricted to in-frame clones and leaves out a portion. The sample includes over 600,000 clones, 9.5% to 15% seen only once; the top ten take more than 0.1%. Sequencing used naive CD4+ T cells from blood. The receptors here all came from a man in his thirties or forties with type 1 diabetes.

This clone was counted only a few times. The chain links TRBV29-1 to TRBJ2-3; 9 bases fit TRBD2. The CDR3 has 12 amino acids. Trimming removed 6 bases from V and 5 bases from J; junction bases left unmatched: 3. From germline, CDR1 is SQVTM and CDR2 ANQGSEA. This CDR3 is CSVASGVDTQYF. For the CDR3, the DNA is TGCAGCGTGGCTAGCGGGGTAGATACGCAGTATTTT.

Only a few counts were recorded for this clone. The chain joins TRBV7-2 to TRBJ2-7; D perhaps matches TRBD2 (6 bases). V was cut by 5 bases and J by 3 bases, with 14 bases left in between. CDR3 length equals 14 residues. Per germline, CDR1 SGHTA and CDR2 FQGNSA. The CDR3 nucleotides read TGTGCCAGCAGCGCCGACCTGACTAGCTACGAGCAGTACTTC. This translates into CASSADLTSYEQYF.

This clone was found a few times. The chain is built from TRBV29-1 and TRBJ1-5, with a tentative D call TRBD1 (5 bases). The CDR3 is made up of 15 amino acids. The ends were cut back, 4 bases at V and 3 bases at J, with 16 bases in the middle. Germline V gene data show CDR1 as SQVTM and CDR2 as ANQGSEA. The CDR3 region is CSVGQGSADNQPQHF. In nucleotides, the CDR3 is TGCAGCGTTGGCCAGGGTAGTGCAGACAATCAGCCCCAGCATTTT.

The gene calls are TRBV6-5 and TRBJ2-7, with 8 bases fitting TRBD1. The CDR3 loop spans 15 amino acids. Germline V lookup: CDR1 MNHEY, CDR2 SVGAGI. The junction had 4 bases not matched to a gene; V was cut back by 2 bases and J by 1 base. The CDR3 here is CASSYHRTGSYEQYF. The CDR3 nucleotides are TGTGCCAGCAGTTACCACAGGACAGGGTCCTACGAGCAGTACTTC.

The chain is built from TRBV7-9 and TRBJ1-2; D is ambiguous. Per germline, CDR1 SEHNR and CDR2 FQNEAQ (reference sequence). This CDR3 contains 14 residues. Trimming took 5 bases from V and 8 from J, leaving 18 bases between them. CDR3: CASSGLKSRGGYTF. In nucleotides, the CDR3 is TGTGCCAGCAGCGGCCTCAAATCCCGCGGCGGCTACACCTTC.

The V call is TRBV5-8, the J call TRBJ2-1, with 7 bases aligning to TRBD1. CDR3 length: 13 amino acids. Per germline, CDR1 SGHTS and CDR2 YDEGEE. Losses at the gene ends were 4 bases for V and 5 bases for J; bases not matched to a gene: 3. CDR3 in amino acids: CASSMGQNNEQFF. The CDR3 nucleotides are TGTGCCAGCAGCATGGGACAGAACAATGAGCAGTTCTTC. The complete variable domain, with remaining parts taken from reference TRBV5-8 and TRBJ2-1, reads EAGVTQSPTHLIKTRGQQATLRCSPISGHTSVYWYQQALGLGLQFLLWYDEGEERNRGNFPPRFSGRQFPNYSSELNVNALELEDSALYLCASSMGQNNEQFFGPGTRLTVL.

This clone was picked up a small number of times. Other DNA sequences in the same sample also yield this CDR3. This chain uses TRBV18 with TRBJ2-5; D is perhaps TRBD1 or TRBD2 (5 bases each). Germline CDR1 is KGHSH and CDR2 is LQKENI. V lost 3 bases to trimming and J lost 1 base, with 6 bases between them. The CDR3 is made up of 13 amino acids. CDR3 DNA sequence: TGTGCCAGCTCACCGGGGGTCCAAGAGACCCAGTACTTC. Amino acid sequence: CASSPGVQETQYF.

The sample holds a few counts of this clone. This chain connects TRBV19 to TRBJ2-4; 12 nucleotides align to TRBD2. Germline CDR1 and CDR2: LNHDA and SQIVND (reference sequence). The J segment lost 0 bases and the V segment lost 6 bases, leaving 3 bases of the junction unmatched. This CDR3 spans 16 amino acids. The CDR3 region has the DNA TGTGCCAGTAGACTAGCGGGGGGCGTAGCCAAAAACATTCAGTACTTC. Residues: CASRLAGGVAKNIQYF. Supplemented by reference TRBV19 and TRBJ2-4, the full variable domain reads DGGITQSPKYLFRKEGQNVTLSCEQNLNHDAMYWYRQDPGQGLRLIYYSQIVNDFQKGDIAEGYSVSREKKESFPLTVTSAQKNPTAFYLCASRLAGGVAKNIQYFGAGTRLSVL.

About this clone: Different DNA sequences within this sample yield the same CDR3. The rearrangement links TRBV7-9 to TRBJ1-1; no clear D. The CDR3 runs 13 residues. Trimming took off 0 bases at V and 1 base at J, with 3 bases between the two ends. Germline V gene lookup returns CDR1 SEHNR and CDR2 FQNEAQ (reference sequence). Here the CDR3 reads CASSLAENTEAFF. The CDR3 coding sequence is TGTGCCAGCAGCTTAGCAGAGAACACTGAAGCTTTCTTT.

This clone was observed a handful of times. The chain is built from TRBV10-3 and TRBJ1-4; 7 bases are shared with TRBD1. CDR1 and CDR2 (germline): ENHRY, SYGVKD. J gave up 2 bases and V 3 bases, and 3 bases lay outside the gene matches. This CDR3 contains 15 residues. The CDR3 here is CAISDLQGTNEKLFF. The CDR3, as DNA: TGTGCCATCAGTGACCTACAGGGGACTAATGAAAAACTGTTTTTT.

This clone was observed a few times. The CDR3 reads CASSLADRVNYGYTF. The CDR3 region has the DNA TGTGCCAGCAGCTTAGCGGACAGGGTGAACTATGGCTACACCTTC. The J gene is TRBJ1-2, the V gene TRBV11-3; 8 bases line up with TRBD1. The germline V gene has CDR1 SGHNT and CDR2 YENEEA. The CDR3 has 15 amino acids. V shed 1 base, J shed 2 bases, and the junction held 3 bases outside the gene matches. Variable domain in full (rest from reference TRBV11-3 and TRBJ1-2): EAGVVQSPRYKIIEKKQPVAFWCNPISGHNTLYWYLQNLGQGPELLIRYENEEAVDDSQLPKDRFSAERLKGVDSTLKIQPAELGDSAVYLCASSLADRVNYGYTFGSGTRLTVV.

The genes are TRBV30 and TRBJ2-3, with 11 bases fitting TRBD2. CDR1 and CDR2 from the germline V gene are GTSNPN and SVGIG (reference sequence). This CDR3 is built from 17 residues. Losses at the gene ends were 2 bases for V and 2 bases for J; bases not matched to a gene: 9. In nucleotides, the CDR3 is TGTGCCTGGAGTTCCTCTATAGCGGGGGGGTACACAGATACGCAGTATTTT. The encoded protein is CAWSSSIAGGYTDTQYF.

V is TRBV5-1 and J is TRBJ1-6, with a tentative D call TRBD1 (6 bases). The V end was cut by 4 bases, the J end by 10 bases, with 18 bases between. The CDR3 sequence is 15 residues long. CDR1 and CDR2 from the germline V gene are SGHRS and YFSETQ. DNA of the CDR3: TGCGCCAGCAGCCAACTTGAACAGGGTCCCTCACCCCTCCACTTT. Translated, it gives CASSQLEQGPSPLHF.

The V call is TRBV29-1, the J call TRBJ1-6, with D maybe TRBD1 (6 bases). V lost 6 bases and J 5 bases, leaving 17 bases between the germline ends. Germline V gives CDR1 SQVTM, CDR2 ANQGSEA. The CDR3 runs to 15 residues. The CDR3 sequence is CSVGQGLVHNSPLHF. The CDR3 region has the DNA TGCAGCGTCGGTCAGGGGTTAGTACATAATTCACCCCTCCACTTT.

The CDR3 protein is CASSQVRGNSYEQYF. In DNA form, the CDR3 reads TGTGCCAGCAGCCAAGTGAGGGGGAACTCCTACGAGCAGTACTTC. The genes are TRBV14 and TRBJ2-7; possibly TRBD1 for D (6 bases). The CDR3 sequence is 15 residues long. V lost 1 base and J 0 bases, leaving 10 bases between the germline ends. Germline CDR1 and CDR2: SGHDN and FVKESK.

CDR3 bases: TGCGCCAGCAGCCTTGACAGGGTTTCCTACGAGCAGTACTTC. Translated, it gives CASSLDRVSYEQYF. The chain uses TRBV4-3 and TRBJ2-7, with 7 bases lining up with TRBD1. From germline, CDR1 is LGHNA and CDR2 YSLEER. This CDR3 has 14 amino acids. After removal of 4 bases from V and 1 base from J, the junction contained 4 bases not matched to a gene.

This clone was detected a few times. Other DNA sequences of this sample code for an identical CDR3. V and J are TRBV7-2 and TRBJ2-5; perhaps TRBD1 as D (5 bases). With 5 bases removed from V and 3 bases from J, the gap between germline ends came to 10 bases. This CDR3 is built from 13 residues. The germline V gene has CDR1 SGHTA and CDR2 FQGNSA. The DNA for the CDR3 is TGTGCCAGCAGCCTGACAGATAAAGAGACCCAGTACTTC. It yields the protein CASSLTDKETQYF.

There are a few counts of this clone. The chain employs TRBV18 and TRBJ2-5; D might be TRBD1 (6 bases). V was pared by 2 bases and J by 3 bases, with 10 bases between. The V gene's germline CDR1 is KGHSH and CDR2 LQKENI. This CDR3 is built from 14 residues. CDR3 region: CASSPKTGEETQYF. The CDR3 DNA reads TGTGCCAGCTCACCAAAGACAGGAGAAGAGACCCAGTACTTC.